This T cell receptor (beta chain) emerged from a study of shared clonotypes between healthy human individuals. For sorted subsets, 150 to 200 ng DNA per replicate equaled about 30,000 T cell genomes. In the study's own analysis: Filtering differed, since immunoSEQ gave only junction sequences and no quality scores. TCRdb's copy holds only in-frame clones and misses some; the assay was immunoSEQ multiplex PCR. V and J calls and clone size come straight from that table; D and trimming were deduced from the DNA. The sample carries 640,000 or so clones, around 72% recorded once. The clonotype comes from a woman aged 25 to 39 in good health. The source material was memory CD4+ T cells sorted from blood. The subset was: CD45RA-negative fraction.

CDR3 nucleotide sequence: TGTGCCAGCATCAATATAAGGGGGATTTCAAACGAGCAGTACTTC. Amino acids: CASINIRGISNEQYF. The V call is TRBV28, the J call TRBJ2-7; a weak D match, TRBD1 (6 bases). Germline CDR1 MDHEN, CDR2 SYDVKM. The CDR3 runs to 15 residues. The ends were cut back, 7 bases at V and 5 bases at J, with 21 bases in the middle.